One T cell receptor (beta chain) is described in this entry. Antigen specificity is unknown. PCR involved 60 Vbeta and 13 Jbeta primers. Sequencing was performed with immunoSEQ multiplex PCR; in TCRdb, only in-frame clones are kept and a portion is missing. This table has about 180,000 clones, less than 85% appearing once. Healthy bone marrow donors formed the donor group. Sampled while nominally healthy, donors likely had unrecorded immune exposures. The data belong to a study of cytomegalovirus exposure and HLA in healthy donors. Findings and limits, study-wide: Later work associated 17,000 or so TCR beta sequences with HLA alleles at 0.05 false discovery rate. Analysis was carried out at a later point, and it linked a missense DCLRE1C variant to TCR beta V- and J-gene trimming.

Germline-derived CDR1 and CDR2 are SGHRS and YFSETQ. The CDR3 has 19 amino acids. With 2 bases removed from V and 0 bases from J, the gap between germline ends came to 23 bases. The sample taken for sequencing was PBMCs. This chain links TRBV5-1 with TRBJ2-5; TRBD2 is a possible D gene (6 bases). The sequence was obtained from a middle-aged man in good health and CMV-seronegative. CDR3 DNA sequence: TGCGCCAGCAGCTTTATTCAAGCGGGTTACGGGAGACACCAAGAGACCCAGTACTTC. Its protein product is CASSFIQAGYGRHQETQYF. Drawing the rest from reference TRBV5-1 and TRBJ2-5, the complete variable domain is KAGVTQTPRYLIKTRGQQVTLSCSPISGHRSVSWYQQTPGQGLQFLFEYFSETQRNKGNFPGRFSGRQFSNSRSEMNVSTLELGDSALYLCASSFIQAGYGRHQETQYFGPGTRLLVL.